This TCR delta chain was retrieved from a study of Vδ1+ human thymocytes. RNA was extracted from the cells and then reverse transcribed. The CDR3 regions were amplified by multiplex PCR from V-gene primers to a constant-region primer. TCRdb reanalyzed the multiplex PCR reads using CATT. The sample has 50,000 to 75,000 delta-chain clones, about 15% seen once. On this clone: The antigen remains unidentified. One end of the junction does not line up with germline, which may come from a read error.

CDR1 and CDR2 from the germline V gene are TSWWSYY and QGS. CDR3 length: 19 amino acids. Study conclusions and caveats: Highly polyclonal TRG and TRD repertoires with Gaussian CDR3 length distributions appeared in thymus. Despite high sort purity, around 19% of thymic T cell receptor delta sequences were Vdelta2.

The source material was Vdelta1+ gamma-delta thymocytes from the thymus. Specified subset: FACS-sorted CD3+ TCRalphabeta- TCRVdelta1+ TCRVdelta2- thymocytes. This TCR was sampled from a girl under three years old who had congenital heart surgery. J is TRDJ1 and V is TRDV1; 10 bases align to TRDD3. CDR3 DNA sequence: TGTGCTCTTGGAGAACCCCTATCTTCTTACTGGGGGATGGACGATAAACTCATCTTT. Translation: CALGEPLSSYWGMDDKLIF.